These 22 T cell receptor beta chains share one sample of origin, sequenced in a study of cytomegalovirus exposure and HLA in healthy donors. PCR was performed using 60 Vbeta and 13 Jbeta primers. Sequencing was performed with immunoSEQ multiplex PCR; in TCRdb, only in-frame clones are kept and a portion is missing. The sample has just over 150,000 clones; about 76% are singletons. Sequencing was performed on PBMCs. The receptor source for this set is a female donor in good health and CMV-seronegative.

J is TRBJ1-2 and V is TRBV11-2, with D perhaps matching TRBD1 (5 bases). The CDR3 spans 15 residues. In germline, CDR1 is SGHAT, CDR2 FQNNGV. The ends were cut back, 3 bases at V and 4 bases at J, with 15 bases in the middle. CDR3 in DNA: TGTGCCAGCAGCTTGGGGCAGGGCAGTATCTATGGCTACACCTTC. This encodes CASSLGQGSIYGYTF.

This clone was seen just once. The chain recombines TRBV5-4 with TRBJ2-5, with 13 bases aligning to TRBD2. In germline, CDR1 is SGHNT, CDR2 YYREEE (reference sequence). V trimming: 4 bases; J trimming: 4 bases; junction bases outside the gene matches: 4. CDR3 length: 15 residues. The CDR3 spells CASSTGLAGRETQYF. CDR3 DNA sequence: TGTGCCAGCAGCACGGGACTAGCGGGACGAGAGACCCAGTACTTC.

The chain carries TRBV15 and TRBJ2-7, with D perhaps TRBD1 (6 bases). The CDR3 sequence is 15 residues long. Germline V gene lookup returns CDR1 LNHNV and CDR2 YYDKDF (reference sequence). Trimming took off 0 bases at V and 2 bases at J, with 11 bases between the two ends. CDR3 protein: CATSRERAGAYEQYF. Here the CDR3 DNA reads TGTGCCACCAGCAGAGAAAGGGCAGGGGCCTACGAGCAGTACTTC. The whole variable domain, filled in from reference TRBV15 and TRBJ2-7, reads DAMVIQNPRYQVTQFGKPVTLSCSQTLNHNVMYWYQQKSSQAPKLLFHYYDKDFNNEADTPDNFQSRRPNTSFCFLDIRSPGLGDTAMYLCATSRERAGAYEQYFGPGTRLTVT.

The gene calls are TRBV7-6 and TRBJ1-5, with D possibly TRBD1 on 5 matching bases. This CDR3 contains 16 residues. V was shortened by 1 base and J by 3 bases, with 13 bases between the two germline ends. CDR1 is SGHVS and CDR2 is FNYEAQ in the germline V gene. Written as DNA, the CDR3 is TGTGCCAGCAGCTTAGGGTCAGGGTGGAACAATCAGCCCCAGCATTTT. It translates to CASSLGSGWNNQPQHF. The full variable domain, rest sourced from reference TRBV7-6 and TRBJ1-5, is GAGVSQSPRYKVTKRGQDVALRCDPISGHVSLYWYRQALGQGPEFLTYFNYEAQQDKSGLPNDRFSAERPEGSISTLTIQRTEQRDSAMYRCASSLGSGWNNQPQHFGDGTRLSIL.

The rearrangement uses TRBV19 and TRBJ1-6; perhaps TRBD1 as D (5 bases). The V gene lost 4 bases and the J gene lost 5 bases, with 15 bases spanning the gap. CDR1 and CDR2 (germline): LNHDA, SQIVND (reference sequence). The CDR3 has 16 residues. The CDR3 coding sequence is TGTGCCAGTAGTACCCTAGCGACAGAAAATAATTCACCCCTCCACTTT. The encoded protein is CASSTLATENNSPLHF.

The rearrangement links TRBV7-2 to TRBJ1-5, with D tentatively TRBD1 (5 bases). The germline CDR1 and CDR2 sequences are SGHTA and FQGNSA. Trimming stripped 1 base from V and 5 bases from J, with 12 bases between. This CDR3 has 15 amino acids. CDR3 loop: CASSLVSTADQPQHF. CDR3 DNA: TGTGCCAGCAGCTTAGTTTCGACAGCCGATCAGCCCCAGCATTTT.

The genes are TRBV7-2 and TRBJ2-1, with 9 positions matching TRBD2. The J segment lost 5 bases and the V segment lost 5 bases, leaving 13 bases of the junction unmatched. Germline CDR1 SGHTA, CDR2 FQGNSA. This CDR3 region has 17 residues. The CDR3 DNA is TGTGCCAGCAGCCCTAATACACTAGCGGGTGGGAACAATGAGCAGTTCTTC. Amino acids: CASSPNTLAGGNNEQFF.

The chain recombines TRBV4-2 with TRBJ1-2; 8 nucleotides agree with TRBD1. V lost 0 bases and J lost 7; bases outside the gene matches: 13. The V gene's germline CDR1 is LGHNA and CDR2 YNFKEQ. The CDR3 is 17 residues long. CDR3 coding DNA: TGTGCCAGCAGCCAAGACCCCGGACAGGGAGGGGGGACTGGCTACACCTTC. It translates to CASSQDPGQGGGTGYTF.

This chain joins TRBV9 and TRBJ2-5; possibly TRBD1 for D (5 bases). The CDR3 extends over 12 amino acids. The V end lost 3 bases, the J end lost 9 bases, and 12 bases lay between the germline ends. Looked up from germline, CDR1 is SGDLS and CDR2 is YYNGEE. The CDR3: CASSGSGLAQYF. Here the CDR3 DNA reads TGTGCCAGCAGCGGCTCAGGGTTGGCCCAGTACTTC.

The rearrangement uses TRBV9 and TRBJ2-2; D gene uncertain. The CDR3 runs 14 residues. Per the germline V gene, CDR1 is SGDLS and CDR2 is YYNGEE. Trimming shortened V by 2 bases and J by 7 bases, and 12 bases separated the two germline ends. CDR3 sequence: CASSVTGYNGELFF. In DNA, the CDR3 is TGTGCCAGCAGCGTTACCGGGTATAACGGGGAGCTGTTTTTT.

This chain uses TRBV9 with TRBJ1-3; D call uncertain. Trimming left V 2 bases short and J 0 bases short, with 18 bases between. CDR3 length equals 18 residues. CDR1 and CDR2 (germline): SGDLS, YYNGEE. The CDR3 reads CASSVDPSGVSSGNTIYF. DNA of the CDR3: TGTGCCAGCAGCGTCGACCCGAGCGGGGTGAGCTCTGGAAACACCATATATTTT.

DNA of the CDR3: TGTGCCAGTAGGTGGGCAGGGGACACCGGGGAGCTGTTTTTT. Translated: CASRWAGDTGELFF. J is TRBJ2-2 and V is TRBV19, with D possibly being TRBD1 (6 bases). Trimming left V 6 bases short and J 3 bases short, with 11 bases between. Germline V gene data show CDR1 as LNHDA and CDR2 as SQIVND (reference sequence). The CDR3 consists of 14 residues.

This chain connects TRBV5-1 to TRBJ2-1; the D gene is possibly TRBD1 (5 bases). Germline CDR1 SGHRS, CDR2 YFSETQ. The CDR3 is 14 residues long. Trimming removed 0 bases at V and 4 bases at J, with 8 bases between. The CDR3 spells CASSLGTPYNEQFF. The CDR3 bases are TGCGCCAGCAGCTTGGGGACACCTTACAATGAGCAGTTCTTC.

The chain is built from TRBV6-1 and TRBJ1-2; no clear D gene. There are 14 residues in the CDR3. Germline V CDR1 and CDR2: MNHNS, SASEGT. The germline V and J ends were trimmed by 2 bases and 4 bases, with 11 bases remaining between them. The CDR3 spells CASSESGSSYGYTF. The CDR3 nucleotides are TGTGCCAGCAGTGAAAGCGGCAGTAGCTATGGCTACACCTTC.

As DNA, the CDR3 is TGTGCCAGCAGCGTAGGGGACAGGGGTGGCTACACCTTC. It yields the protein CASSVGDRGGYTF. This sequence joins TRBV9 and TRBJ1-2; 10 bases agree with TRBD1. The germline gives CDR1 SGDLS, CDR2 YYNGEE. V trimming: 0 bases; J trimming: 7 bases; junction bases outside the gene matches: 0. CDR3 length equals 13 residues. The full variable domain, completed using reference TRBV9 and TRBJ1-2, is DSGVTQTPKHLITATGQRVTLRCSPRSGDLSVYWYQQSLDQGLQFLIQYYNGEERAKGNILERFSAQQFPDLHSELNLSSLELGDSALYFCASSVGDRGGYTFGSGTRLTVV.

This clone was seen a single time. The sample holds other DNA sequences that translate to the same CDR3. This sequence joins TRBV6-5 and TRBJ1-6, with D possibly matching TRBD1 (6 bases). V was cut by 2 bases and J by 7 bases, with 9 bases left in between. This CDR3 has 14 residues. Germline V CDR1 and CDR2: MNHEY, SVGAGI. CDR3 region: CASSYRGINSPLHF. CDR3 bases: TGTGCCAGCAGTTACAGGGGGATAAATTCACCCCTCCACTTT.

The rearrangement links TRBV9 to TRBJ2-5; 8 nucleotides agree with TRBD2. The DNA matches TRBJ2-7 better at its end, which makes the J call doubtful. The CDR3 spans 15 residues. Germline CDR1 and CDR2: SGDLS and YYNGEE. CDR3 amino acids: CASSVASREVYEQYF. The CDR3, as DNA: TGTGCCAGCAGCGTAGCGTCGCGGGAGGTCTACGAGCAGTACTTC.

The gene calls are TRBV2 and TRBJ1-6, with 7 bases aligning to TRBD1. The V gene end was trimmed by 6 bases and the J gene end by 3 bases; junction bases not matched to a gene: 2. In germline, CDR1 is SNHLY, CDR2 FYNNEI. The CDR3 is 14 residues long. CDR3 loop: CASSRDSYNSPLHF. CDR3 sequence (DNA): TGTGCCAGCAGCCGGGACAGCTATAATTCACCCCTCCACTTT. The complete variable domain, with remaining parts taken from reference TRBV2 and TRBJ1-6, reads EPEVTQTPSHQVTQMGQEVILRCVPISNHLYFYWYRQILGQKVEFLVSFYNNEISEKSEIFDDQFSVERPDGSNFTLKIRSTKLEDSAMYFCASSRDSYNSPLHFGNGTRLTVT.

The gene calls are TRBV28 and TRBJ1-2, with D unclear. Trimming cost V 3 bases and J 3 bases, with 5 bases left between them. CDR1 is MDHEN, CDR2 SYDVKM, per germline. The CDR3 extends over 12 amino acids. CDR3 in amino acids: CASSLSDYGYTF. The CDR3 DNA sequence: TGTGCCAGCAGTTTGTCCGACTATGGCTACACCTTC.

V usage is TRBV11-2 and J usage is TRBJ2-3, with 9 bases matching TRBD2. V lost 2 bases to trimming and J lost 2 bases; unmatched junction nucleotides: 11. This CDR3 contains 18 residues. CDR1 SGHAT and CDR2 FQNNGV come from the germline V gene. CDR3 loop: CASSLPTSGLPITDTQYF. Here the CDR3 DNA reads TGTGCCAGCAGCTTACCCACTAGCGGGCTACCTATCACAGATACGCAGTATTTT. The full variable domain, completed using reference TRBV11-2 and TRBJ2-3, is EAGVAQSPRYKIIEKRQSVAFWCNPISGHATLYWYQQILGQGPKLLIQFQNNGVVDDSQLPKDRFSAERLKGVDSTLKIQPAKLEDSAVYLCASSLPTSGLPITDTQYFGPGTRLTVL.

This clone was seen once. The rearrangement links TRBV9 to TRBJ2-1; the match to TRBD2 covers 7 bases. After removal of 5 bases from V and 8 bases from J, the junction contained 16 bases not matched to a gene. The germline V gene has CDR1 SGDLS and CDR2 YYNGEE. The CDR3 loop spans 16 amino acids. CDR3 region: CASSLGGSRPTDEQFF. The CDR3 DNA is TGTGCCAGCAGTTTAGGCGGGAGCAGGCCAACGGATGAGCAGTTCTTC.

This clone was seen just once. The chain combines TRBV5-1 with TRBJ1-5; possible D gene TRBD1, 5 bases. The V end was cut by 4 bases, the J end by 4 bases, with 12 bases between. CDR1 and CDR2 (germline): SGHRS, YFSETQ. The CDR3 covers 14 residues. The CDR3: CASSLVGGNQPQHF. DNA of the CDR3: TGCGCCAGCAGCCTGGTGGGGGGTAATCAGCCCCAGCATTTT.